What follows is one T cell receptor beta chain and its context. Its matching antigen is unknown. The sample is drawn from a study of T cells in localized non-small cell lung cancer. Generated by immunoSEQ multiplex PCR, the TCRdb table keeps only in-frame clones and is missing some. The sample includes about 59,000 clones, approximately 90% of them seen just once. Study results and limitations: Uninvolved nearby lung showed the greatest T cell clonality, exceeding that found in tumor. Among the top 100 tumor clones, a median approximately 60 appeared in adjacent lung.

The sequence came from a man between 40 and 70 years old with stage I squamous cell lung carcinoma. The sequenced sample was peripheral blood, obtained before any cancer treatment.

This CDR3 reads CASSPTGSGRVETQYF. Written as DNA, the CDR3 is TGTGCCAGCAGCCCTACTGGTAGCGGGAGAGTAGAGACCCAGTACTTC. This sequence joins TRBV9 and TRBJ2-5, with 9 bases aligning to TRBD2. Germline V gene sequence: CDR1 SGDLS, CDR2 YYNGEE. The trim removed 4 bases at V and 4 bases at J, leaving 11 bases unmatched. CDR3 size: 16 residues. Together with reference TRBV9 and TRBJ2-5, the CDR3 gives the full variable domain: DSGVTQTPKHLITATGQRVTLRCSPRSGDLSVYWYQQSLDQGLQFLIQYYNGEERAKGNILERFSAQQFPDLHSELNLSSLELGDSALYFCASSPTGSGRVETQYFGPGTRLLVL.